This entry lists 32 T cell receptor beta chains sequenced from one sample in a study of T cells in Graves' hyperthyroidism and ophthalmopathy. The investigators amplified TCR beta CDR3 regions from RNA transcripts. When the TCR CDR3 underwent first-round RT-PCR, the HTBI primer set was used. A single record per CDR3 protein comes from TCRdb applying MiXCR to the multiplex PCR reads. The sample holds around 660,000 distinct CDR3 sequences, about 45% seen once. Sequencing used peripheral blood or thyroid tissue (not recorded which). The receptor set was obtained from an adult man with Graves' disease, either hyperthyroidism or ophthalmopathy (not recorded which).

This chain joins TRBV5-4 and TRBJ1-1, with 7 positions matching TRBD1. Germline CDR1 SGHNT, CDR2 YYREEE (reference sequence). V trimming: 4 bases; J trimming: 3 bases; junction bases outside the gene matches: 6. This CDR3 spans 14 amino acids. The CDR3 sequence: CASSTRDRYTEAFF. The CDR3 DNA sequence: TGTGCCAGCAGCACCCGGGACAGATACACTGAAGCTTTCTTT.

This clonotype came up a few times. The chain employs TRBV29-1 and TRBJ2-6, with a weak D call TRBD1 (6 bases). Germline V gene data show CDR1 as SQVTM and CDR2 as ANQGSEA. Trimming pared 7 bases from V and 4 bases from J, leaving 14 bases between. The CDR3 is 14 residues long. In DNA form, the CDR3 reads TGCAGCGCCATGGACAGCCCCGGGGCCAACGTCCTGACTTTC. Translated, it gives CSAMDSPGANVLTF.

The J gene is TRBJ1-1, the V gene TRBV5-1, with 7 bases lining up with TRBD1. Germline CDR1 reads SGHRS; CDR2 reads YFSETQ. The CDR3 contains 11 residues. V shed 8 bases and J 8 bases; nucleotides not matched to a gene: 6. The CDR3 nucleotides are TGCGCCAGTAGGGAGGGACAGGAAGCTTTCTTT. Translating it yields CASREGQEAFF.

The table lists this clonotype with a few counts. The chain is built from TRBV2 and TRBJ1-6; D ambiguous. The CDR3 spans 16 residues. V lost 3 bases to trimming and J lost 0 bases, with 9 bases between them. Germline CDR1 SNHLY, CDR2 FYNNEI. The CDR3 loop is CASSEETSSYNSPLHF. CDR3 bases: TGTGCCAGCAGTGAGGAGACGAGCTCCTATAATTCACCCCTCCACTTT.

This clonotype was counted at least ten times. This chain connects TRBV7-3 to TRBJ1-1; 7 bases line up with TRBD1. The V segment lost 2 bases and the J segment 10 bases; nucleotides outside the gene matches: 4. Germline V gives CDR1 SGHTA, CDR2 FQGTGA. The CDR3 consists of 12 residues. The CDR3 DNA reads TGTGCCAGCAGCTTACAGGGGGAGAGAGCTTTCTTT. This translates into CASSLQGERAFF.

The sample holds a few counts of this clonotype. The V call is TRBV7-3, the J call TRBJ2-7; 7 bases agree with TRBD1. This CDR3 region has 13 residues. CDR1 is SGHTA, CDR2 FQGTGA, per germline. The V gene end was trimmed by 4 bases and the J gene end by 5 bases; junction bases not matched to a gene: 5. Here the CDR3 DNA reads TGTGCCAGCAGCTACGACAGGGCCGACGAGCAGTACTTC. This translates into CASSYDRADEQYF. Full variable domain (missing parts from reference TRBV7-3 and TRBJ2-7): GAGVSQTPSNKVTEKGKYVELRCDPISGHTALYWYRQSLGQGPEFLIYFQGTGAADDSGLPNDRFFAVRPEGSVSTLKIQRTERGDSAVYLCASSYDRADEQYFGPGTRLTVT.

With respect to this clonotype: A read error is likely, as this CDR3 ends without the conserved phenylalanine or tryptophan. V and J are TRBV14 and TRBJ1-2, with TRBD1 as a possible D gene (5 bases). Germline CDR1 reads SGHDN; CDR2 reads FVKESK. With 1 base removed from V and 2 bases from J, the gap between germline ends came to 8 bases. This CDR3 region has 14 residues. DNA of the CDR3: TGTGCCAGCAGCCAAGTTGGACAAAACTATGGCTACACCTCC. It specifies CASSQVGQNYGYTS.

CDR3 coding DNA: TGCAGCGTTGAAGATCGGAAAGGAGGGGCGGCTAACTATGGCTACACCTTC. This encodes CSVEDRKGGAANYGYTF. The chain uses TRBV29-1 and TRBJ1-2; possibly TRBD1 for D (5 bases). CDR3 length: 17 amino acids. Germline V CDR1 and CDR2: SQVTM, ANQGSEA. V gave up 0 bases and J gave up 0 bases, with 17 bases separating them. Full variable domain (remainder filled in from reference TRBV29-1 and TRBJ1-2): SAVISQKPSRDICQRGTSLTIQCQVDSQVTMMFWYRQQPGQSLTLIATANQGSEATYESGFVIDKFPISRPNLTFSTLTVSNMSPEDSSIYLCSVEDRKGGAANYGYTFGSGTRLTVV.

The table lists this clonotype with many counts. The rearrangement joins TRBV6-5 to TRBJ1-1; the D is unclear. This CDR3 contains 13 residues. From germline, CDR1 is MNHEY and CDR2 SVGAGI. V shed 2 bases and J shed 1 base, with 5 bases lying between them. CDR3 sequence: CASSYDQNTEAFF. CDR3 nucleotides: TGTGCCAGCAGTTACGATCAGAACACTGAAGCTTTCTTT.

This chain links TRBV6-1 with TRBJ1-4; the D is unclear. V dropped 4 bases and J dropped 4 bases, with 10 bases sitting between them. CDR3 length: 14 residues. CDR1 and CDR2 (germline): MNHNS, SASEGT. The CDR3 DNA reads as TGTGCCAGCAGTGCTTTGGGAATTAATGAAAAACTGTTTTTT. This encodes CASSALGINEKLFF.

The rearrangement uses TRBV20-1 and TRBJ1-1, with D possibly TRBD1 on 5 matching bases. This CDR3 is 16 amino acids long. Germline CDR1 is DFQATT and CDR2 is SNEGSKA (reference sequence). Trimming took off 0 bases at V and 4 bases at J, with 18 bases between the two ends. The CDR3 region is CSARDLRGKGSTEAFF. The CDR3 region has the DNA TGCAGTGCTAGAGATCTAAGGGGCAAGGGCAGCACTGAAGCTTTCTTT.

The CDR3 DNA reads as TGTGCCACCAGCAGGGGACAGGGGCAAGAGACCCAGTACTTC. Translated, it gives CATSRGQGQETQYF. V and J are TRBV15 and TRBJ2-5, with 10 positions matching TRBD1. The CDR3 totals 14 residues. Trimming took 3 bases from V and 2 from J; bases not matched to a gene: 0. The V gene's germline CDR1 is LNHNV and CDR2 YYDKDF (reference sequence).

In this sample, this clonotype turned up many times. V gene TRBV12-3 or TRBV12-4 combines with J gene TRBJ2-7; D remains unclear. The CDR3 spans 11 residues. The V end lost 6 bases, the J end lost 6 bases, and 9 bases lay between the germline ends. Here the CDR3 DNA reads TGTGCCAGCAGCATCCTGGGCGAGCAGTACTTC. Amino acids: CASSILGEQYF.

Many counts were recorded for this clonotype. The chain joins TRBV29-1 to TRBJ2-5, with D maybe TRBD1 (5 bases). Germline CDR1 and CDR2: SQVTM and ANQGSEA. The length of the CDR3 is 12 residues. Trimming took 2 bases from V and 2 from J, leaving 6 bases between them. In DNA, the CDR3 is TGCAGCGTTGAACAGGGACAAGAGACCCAGTACTTC. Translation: CSVEQGQETQYF.

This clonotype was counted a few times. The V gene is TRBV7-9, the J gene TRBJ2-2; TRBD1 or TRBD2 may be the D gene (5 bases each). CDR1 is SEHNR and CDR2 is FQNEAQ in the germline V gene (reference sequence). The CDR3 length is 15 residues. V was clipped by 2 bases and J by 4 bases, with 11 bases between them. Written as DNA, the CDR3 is TGTGCCAGCAGCTTACCGGGACGGATCACCGGGGAGCTGTTTTTT. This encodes CASSLPGRITGELFF.

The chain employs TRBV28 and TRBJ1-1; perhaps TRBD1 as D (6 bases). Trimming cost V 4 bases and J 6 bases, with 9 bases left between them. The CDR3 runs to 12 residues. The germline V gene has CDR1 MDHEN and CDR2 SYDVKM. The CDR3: CASSSPGAEAFF. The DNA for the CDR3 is TGTGCCAGCAGTTCCCCAGGGGCTGAAGCTTTCTTT.

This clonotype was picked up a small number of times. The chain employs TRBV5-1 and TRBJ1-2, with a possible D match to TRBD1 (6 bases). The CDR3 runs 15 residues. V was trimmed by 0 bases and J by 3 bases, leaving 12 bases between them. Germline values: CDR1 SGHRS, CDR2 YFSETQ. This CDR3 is CASSLDGGRDYGYTF. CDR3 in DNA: TGCGCCAGCAGCTTGGACGGGGGCAGAGACTATGGCTACACCTTC.

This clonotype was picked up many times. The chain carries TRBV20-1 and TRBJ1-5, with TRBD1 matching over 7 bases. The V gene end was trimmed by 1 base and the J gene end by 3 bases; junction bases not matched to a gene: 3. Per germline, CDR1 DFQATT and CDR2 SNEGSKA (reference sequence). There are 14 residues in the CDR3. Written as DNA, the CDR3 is TGCAGTGCTAGAGGTGGGACAGTCAATCAGCCCCAGCATTTT. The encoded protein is CSARGGTVNQPQHF.

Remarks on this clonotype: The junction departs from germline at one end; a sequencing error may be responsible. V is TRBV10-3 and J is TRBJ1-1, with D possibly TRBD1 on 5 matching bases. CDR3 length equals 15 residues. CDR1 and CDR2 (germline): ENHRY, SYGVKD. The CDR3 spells CASSYHRGGNTEAFF. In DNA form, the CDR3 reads TGTGCCAGCAGTTATCATCGGGGGGGAAACACTGAAGCTTTCTTT.

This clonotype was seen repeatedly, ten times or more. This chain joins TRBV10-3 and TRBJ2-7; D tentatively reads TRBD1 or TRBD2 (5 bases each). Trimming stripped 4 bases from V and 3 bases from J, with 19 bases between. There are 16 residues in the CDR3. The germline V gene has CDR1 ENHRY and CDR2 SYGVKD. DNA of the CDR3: TGTGCCATCAGTGCGGCCGTCCGGGGCAAACTCTACGAGCAGTACTTC. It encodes CAISAAVRGKLYEQYF.

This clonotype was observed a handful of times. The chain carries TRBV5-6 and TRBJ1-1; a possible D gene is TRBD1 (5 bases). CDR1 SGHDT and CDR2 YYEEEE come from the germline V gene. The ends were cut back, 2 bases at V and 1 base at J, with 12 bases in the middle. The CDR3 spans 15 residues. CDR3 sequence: CASSFVGVRNTEAFF. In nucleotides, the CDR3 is TGTGCCAGCAGCTTCGTAGGGGTCAGGAACACTGAAGCTTTCTTT.

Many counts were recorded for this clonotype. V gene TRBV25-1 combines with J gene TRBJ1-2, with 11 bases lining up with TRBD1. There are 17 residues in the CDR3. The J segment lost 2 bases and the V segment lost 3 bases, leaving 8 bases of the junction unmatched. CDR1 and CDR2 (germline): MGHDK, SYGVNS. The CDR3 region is CASSDEGQGGANYGYTF. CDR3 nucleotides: TGTGCCAGCAGTGACGAGGGACAGGGGGGAGCCAACTATGGCTACACCTTC.

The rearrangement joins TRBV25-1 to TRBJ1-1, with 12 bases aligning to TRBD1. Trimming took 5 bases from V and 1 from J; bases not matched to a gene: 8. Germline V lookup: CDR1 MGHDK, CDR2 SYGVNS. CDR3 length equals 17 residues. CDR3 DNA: TGTGCCAGCAGTCATGCCGGGACAGGGGGCGGGAACACTGAAGCTTTCTTT. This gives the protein CASSHAGTGGGNTEAFF.

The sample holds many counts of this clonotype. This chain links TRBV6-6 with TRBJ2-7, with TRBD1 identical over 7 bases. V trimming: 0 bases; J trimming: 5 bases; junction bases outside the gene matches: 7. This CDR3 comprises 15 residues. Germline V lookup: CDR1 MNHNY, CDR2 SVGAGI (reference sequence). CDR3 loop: CASSYSKGAYDEQYF. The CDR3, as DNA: TGTGCCAGCAGTTACTCGAAGGGGGCCTACGACGAGCAGTACTTC.

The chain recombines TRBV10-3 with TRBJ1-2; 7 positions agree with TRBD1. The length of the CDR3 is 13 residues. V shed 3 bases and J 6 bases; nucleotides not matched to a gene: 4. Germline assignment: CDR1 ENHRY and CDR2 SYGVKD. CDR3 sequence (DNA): TGTGCCATCAGTGAAGACAGGGCTGATGGCTACACCTTC. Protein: CAISEDRADGYTF.

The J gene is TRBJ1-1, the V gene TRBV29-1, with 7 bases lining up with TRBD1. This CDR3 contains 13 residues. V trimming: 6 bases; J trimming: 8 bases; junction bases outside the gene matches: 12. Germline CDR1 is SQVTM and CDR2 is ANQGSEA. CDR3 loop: CSVGQLLRGEAFF. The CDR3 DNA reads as TGCAGCGTGGGACAGCTGCTTAGGGGGGAAGCTTTCTTT.

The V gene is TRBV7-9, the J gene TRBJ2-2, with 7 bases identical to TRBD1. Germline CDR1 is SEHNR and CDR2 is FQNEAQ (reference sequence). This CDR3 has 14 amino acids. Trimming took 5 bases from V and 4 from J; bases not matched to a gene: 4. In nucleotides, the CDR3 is TGTGCCAGCAGCCCGGACAGGATCACCGGGGAGCTGTTTTTT. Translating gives CASSPDRITGELFF.

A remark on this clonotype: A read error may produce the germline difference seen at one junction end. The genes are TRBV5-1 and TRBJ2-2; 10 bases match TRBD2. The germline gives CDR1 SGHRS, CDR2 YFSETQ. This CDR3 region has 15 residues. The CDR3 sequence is CASSPRLAGTGELFF. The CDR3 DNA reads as TGTGCCAGCAGCCCCAGACTAGCGGGCACCGGGGAGCTGTTTTTT.

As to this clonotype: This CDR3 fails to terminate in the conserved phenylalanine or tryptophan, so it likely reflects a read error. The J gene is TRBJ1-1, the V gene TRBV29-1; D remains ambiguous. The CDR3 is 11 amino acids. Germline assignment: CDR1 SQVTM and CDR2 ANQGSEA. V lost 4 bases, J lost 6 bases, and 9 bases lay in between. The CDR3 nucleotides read TGCAGCGTTGTTGCCCCGGCTGAAGCTTTCCTT. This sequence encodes CSVVAPAEAFL.

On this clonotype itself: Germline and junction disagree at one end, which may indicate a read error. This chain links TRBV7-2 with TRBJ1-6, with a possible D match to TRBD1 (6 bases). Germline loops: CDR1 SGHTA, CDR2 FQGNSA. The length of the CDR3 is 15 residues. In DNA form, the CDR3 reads TGCGCCAGCAGCCAGGGACGGACAGATAATTCACCCCTCCACTTT. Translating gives CASSQGRTDNSPLHF.

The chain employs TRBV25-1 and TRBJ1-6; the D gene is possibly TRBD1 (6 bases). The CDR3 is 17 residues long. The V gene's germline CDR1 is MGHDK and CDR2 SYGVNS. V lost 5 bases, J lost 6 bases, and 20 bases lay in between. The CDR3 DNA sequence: TGTGCCAGCAGTCCCATAGGGGGGGGGCGCGGTAATTCACCCCTCCACTTT. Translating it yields CASSPIGGGRGNSPLHF.

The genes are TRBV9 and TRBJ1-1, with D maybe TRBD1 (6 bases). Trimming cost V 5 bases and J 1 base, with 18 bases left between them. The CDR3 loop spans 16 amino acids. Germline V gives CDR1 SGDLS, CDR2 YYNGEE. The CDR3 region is CASSASQGTRNTEAFF. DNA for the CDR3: TGTGCCAGCAGTGCTAGTCAGGGGACACGGAACACTGAAGCTTTCTTT.